A selection of T cell receptor beta chains follows, all from one sample in a study of patients and donors after allogeneic stem cell transplantation. MiXCR was run by TCRdb on the RT-PCR reads, yielding one entry per CDR3 protein. In the table there are 900,000 to 1,000,000 distinct CDR3 sequences, under 20% of which are singletons. Specimen: blood, either unsorted or a sorted T cell fraction (not recorded which). Every receptor here comes from a human donor who was either an allogeneic HSCT recipient or a stem cell or donor lymphocyte infusion donor (not recorded which). It is not recorded whose cells these are; they may come from a transplant donor. The CDR3 runs from the conserved cysteine through the conserved F or W. D genes are given only for firm matches. Rows give clone size only sometimes, using once, few, many, or a class for an expanded clone.

clone_size	v_call	j_call	d_call	cdr3_length	cdr3_nt	cdr3_aa
NA	TRBV7-8	TRBJ1-5	TRBD1	17	TGTGCCAGCAGCTCAAGACAGGGGGTGAAGGGCAATCAGCCCCAGCATTTT	CASSSRQGVKGNQPQHF
NA	TRBV7-2	TRBJ1-4	NA	14	TGTGCCAGCAGCTCAGGGGTTCACCGGGAAAAACTGTTTTTT	CASSSGVHREKLFF
few	TRBV5-1	TRBJ2-6	TRBD1	16	TGCGCCAGCAGCCCACGACAGGGGGCTGGGGCCAACGTCCTGACTTTC	CASSPRQGAGANVLTF
NA	TRBV29-1	TRBJ2-7	TRBD1	18	TGCAGCGTTGAAGACACCACCGGGACAGGGGGGATGACCTACGAGCAGTACTTC	CSVEDTTGTGGMTYEQYF
NA	TRBV12-3/TRBV12-4	TRBJ2-7	TRBD2	15	TGTGCCAGCAGTTTTAAGCGGGGGGTCTCCTACGAGCAGTACTTC	CASSFKRGVSYEQYF
many	TRBV7-9	TRBJ2-1	TRBD2	15	TGTGCCAGCAGCAGGACTAGCCGGGAGGGGAATGAGCAGTTCTTC	CASSRTSREGNEQFF
NA	TRBV6-5	TRBJ2-1	NA	15	TGTGCCAGCAGTTATGTGAATGCAGGGGTAAATGAGCAGTTCTTC	CASSYVNAGVNEQFF
many	TRBV12-3/TRBV12-4	TRBJ1-2	NA	14	TGTGCCAGCAGTTCAACGTCGAGAAACTATGGCTACACCTTC	CASSSTSRNYGYTF
NA	TRBV20-1	TRBJ1-5	NA	13	TGCAGTGCTGCTGGACACGGGGGACAGCCCCAGCATTTT	CSAAGHGGQPQHF
few	TRBV4-1	TRBJ1-5	NA	13	TGCGCCAGCAGCCAAGATGGCGGCGAGCCCCAGCATTTT	CASSQDGGEPQHF
few	TRBV25-1	TRBJ1-3	NA	18	TGTGCCAGCAGTGAAGCGGGTCTAGGGGCGAGCTCTGGAAACACCATATATTTT	CASSEAGLGASSGNTIYF
NA	TRBV10-2	TRBJ1-1	TRBD1	15	TGCGCCAGCTTCTCCCGGGACAGGGGGGACACTGAAGCTTTCTTT	CASFSRDRGDTEAFF
NA	TRBV24-1	TRBJ2-5	NA	12	TGTGCCACCAGCGGCAGCGTCGAGACCCAGTACTTC	CATSGSVETQYF
few	TRBV7-6	TRBJ2-5	NA	15	TGTGCCAGCAGCCCCCTGGCCTCGGGGGCAGAGACCCAGTACTTC	CASSPLASGAETQYF
NA	TRBV5-1	TRBJ2-7	NA	14	TGCGCCAGCAGCGTCCGTTCCAGCTCCTACGAGCAGTACTTC	CASSVRSSSYEQYF
few	TRBV10-2	TRBJ2-5	TRBD2	15	TGCGCCAGCAGTGGGGGGACTAGCGGGGGAGAGACCCAGTACTTC	CASSGGTSGGETQYF
NA	TRBV5-1	TRBJ1-1	NA	16	TGCGCCAGCAGCTTGTCGAATTTACGGAAGGGGACTGAAGCTTTCTTT	CASSLSNLRKGTEAFF
few	TRBV5-1	TRBJ1-6	NA	18	TGCGCCAGCAGCTCGACCTCGCGGGGACGGGTTATTGATTCACCCCTCCACTTT	CASSSTSRGRVIDSPLHF
many	TRBV20-1	TRBJ2-1	NA	16	TGCAGTGCGCCCGAGCCTGCGGGAAGGAGGGGAAATGAGCAGTTCTTC	CSAPEPAGRRGNEQFF
few	TRBV18	TRBJ1-1	TRBD1	14	TGTGCCAGCTCACCTAAAGGGGGCAACACTGAAGCTTTCTTT	CASSPKGGNTEAFF
NA	TRBV20-1	TRBJ1-2	NA	12	TGCAGTGCTAGCAAGGGTGGATATGGCTACACCTTC	CSASKGGYGYTF
few	TRBV29-1	TRBJ2-7	NA	12	TGCAGCGTTTTGGACGGCACCTACGAGCAGTACTTC	CSVLDGTYEQYF
NA	TRBV7-3	TRBJ2-3	TRBD2	16	TGTGCCAGCAGCTTAATAGGGGACTACCACACAGATACGCAGTATTTT	CASSLIGDYHTDTQYF
NA	TRBV20-1	TRBJ2-5	NA	10	TGCAGTGCTCCTCGGGAGACCCAGTACTTC	CSAPRETQYF
NA	TRBV12-3/TRBV12-4	TRBJ1-1	NA	15	TGTGCCAGCAGTTTTTCTTCGACAGGCGACCTGCTGGCTTTCTTT	CASSFSSTGDLLAFF
few	TRBV28	TRBJ2-7	NA	12	TGTGCCAGCAGATCGGGAAGCCACGAGCAGTACTTC	CASRSGSHEQYF